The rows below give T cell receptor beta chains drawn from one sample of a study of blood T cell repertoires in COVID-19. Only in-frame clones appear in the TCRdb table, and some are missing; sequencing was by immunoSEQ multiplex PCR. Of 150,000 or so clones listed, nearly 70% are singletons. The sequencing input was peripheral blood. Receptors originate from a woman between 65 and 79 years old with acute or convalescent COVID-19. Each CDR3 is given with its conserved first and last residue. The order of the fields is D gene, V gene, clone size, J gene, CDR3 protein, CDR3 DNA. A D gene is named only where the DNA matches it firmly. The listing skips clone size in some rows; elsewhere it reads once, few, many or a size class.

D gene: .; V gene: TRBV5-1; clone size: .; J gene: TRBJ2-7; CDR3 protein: CASSLQGTGYEQYF; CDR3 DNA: TGCGCCAGCAGCTTACAGGGTACTGGCTACGAGCAGTACTTC
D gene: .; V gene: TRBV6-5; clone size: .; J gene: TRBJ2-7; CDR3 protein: CASSNTVTSEQYF; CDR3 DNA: TGTGCCAGCAGTAACACCGTCACCTCCGAGCAGTACTTC
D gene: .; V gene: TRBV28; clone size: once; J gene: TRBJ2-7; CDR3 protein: CASSLSVGSGQYF; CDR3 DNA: TGTGCCAGCAGTTTAAGTGTCGGTTCGGGGCAGTACTTC
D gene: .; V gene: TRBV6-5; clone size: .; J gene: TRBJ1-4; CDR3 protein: CASRLRTTNEKLFF; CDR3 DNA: TGTGCCAGCAGGTTGAGAACAACTAATGAAAAACTGTTTTTT
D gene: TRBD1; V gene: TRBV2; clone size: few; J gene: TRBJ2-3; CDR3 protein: CASSHGQGGDTQYF; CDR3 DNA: TGTGCCAGCAGTCACGGACAGGGCGGAGATACGCAGTATTTT
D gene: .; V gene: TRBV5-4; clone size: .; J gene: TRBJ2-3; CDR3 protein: CASSSGLFTDTQYF; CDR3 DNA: TGTGCCAGCAGTTCGGGACTCTTCACAGATACGCAGTATTTT
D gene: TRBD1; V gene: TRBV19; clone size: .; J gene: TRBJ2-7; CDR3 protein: CASSIIDRAYEQYF; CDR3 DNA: TGTGCCAGTAGTATCATCGACAGGGCCTACGAGCAGTACTTC
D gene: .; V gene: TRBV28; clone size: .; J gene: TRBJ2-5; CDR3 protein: CASSPRETQYF; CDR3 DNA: TGTGCCAGCAGTCCTCGAGAGACCCAGTACTTC
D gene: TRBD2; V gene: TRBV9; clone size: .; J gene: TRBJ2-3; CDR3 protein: CASSVALAGNTDTQYF; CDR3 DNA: TGTGCCAGCAGCGTAGCACTAGCGGGAAACACAGATACGCAGTATTTT
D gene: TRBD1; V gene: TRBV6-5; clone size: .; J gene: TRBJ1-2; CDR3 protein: CASTGTGVGYGYTF; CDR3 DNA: TGTGCCAGTACCGGGACAGGGGTCGGCTATGGCTACACCTTC
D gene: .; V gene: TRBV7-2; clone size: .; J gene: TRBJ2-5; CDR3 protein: CASSSSRASTGETQYF; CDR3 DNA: TGTGCCAGCAGCTCTTCCCGGGCCTCGACGGGGGAGACCCAGTACTTC
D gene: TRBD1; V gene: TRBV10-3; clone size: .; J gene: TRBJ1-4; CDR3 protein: CAISKDRGASNEKLFF; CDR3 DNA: TGTGCCATCAGTAAGGACAGGGGCGCGTCTAATGAAAAACTGTTTTTT
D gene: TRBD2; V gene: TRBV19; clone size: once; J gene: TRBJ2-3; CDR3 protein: CASSETGTSGTDTQYF; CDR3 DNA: TGTGCCAGTAGTGAGACCGGGACTAGCGGCACAGATACGCAGTATTTT
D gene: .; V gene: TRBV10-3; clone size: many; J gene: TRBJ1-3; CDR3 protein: CAITRGDSGNTIYF; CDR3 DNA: TGTGCCATCACCCGGGGGGACTCTGGAAACACCATATATTTT
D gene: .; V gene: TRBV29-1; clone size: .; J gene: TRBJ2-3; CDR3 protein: CSVTHSSTDTQYF; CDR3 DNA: TGCAGCGTAACTCACTCTAGCACAGATACGCAGTATTTT
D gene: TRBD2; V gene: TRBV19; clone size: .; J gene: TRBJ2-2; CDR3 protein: CASSAGGWTGELFF; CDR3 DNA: TGTGCCAGTAGCGCGGGAGGATGGACCGGGGAGCTGTTTTTT
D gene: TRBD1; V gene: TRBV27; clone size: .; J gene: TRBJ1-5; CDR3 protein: CASKRTGGNQPQHF; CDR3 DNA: TGTGCCAGCAAGCGGACAGGTGGGAATCAGCCCCAGCATTTT
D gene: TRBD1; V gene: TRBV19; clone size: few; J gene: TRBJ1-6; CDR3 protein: CASSWGQANSPLHF; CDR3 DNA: TGTGCCAGTAGCTGGGGACAGGCTAATTCACCCCTCCACTTT
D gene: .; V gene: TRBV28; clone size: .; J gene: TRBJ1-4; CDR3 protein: CASSPMGLYEKLFF; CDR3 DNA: TGTGCCAGCAGTCCCATGGGGCTATATGAAAAACTGTTTTTT
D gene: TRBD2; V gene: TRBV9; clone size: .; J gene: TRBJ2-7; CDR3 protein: CASSAGLVSYEQYF; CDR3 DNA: TGTGCCAGCAGCGCCGGACTAGTTTCCTACGAGCAGTACTTC
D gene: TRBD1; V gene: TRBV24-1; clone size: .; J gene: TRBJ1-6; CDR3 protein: CATSATTGGSGSPLHF; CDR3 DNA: TGTGCCACCAGTGCTACTACAGGGGGCAGTGGTTCACCCCTCCACTTT
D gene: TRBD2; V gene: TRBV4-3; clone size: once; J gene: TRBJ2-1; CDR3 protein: CASSQDLTGGIPSEQFF; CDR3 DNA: TGCGCCAGCAGCCAAGATTTGACGGGGGGGATCCCTAGTGAGCAGTTCTTC
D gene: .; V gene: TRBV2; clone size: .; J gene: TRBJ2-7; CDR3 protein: CASSEGPNEQYF; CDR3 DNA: TGTGCCAGCAGTGAGGGGCCCAACGAGCAGTACTTC
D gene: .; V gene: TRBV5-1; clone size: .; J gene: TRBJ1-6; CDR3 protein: CASSLDSSYNSPLHF; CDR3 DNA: TGCGCCAGCAGCTTGGACAGCTCCTATAATTCACCCCTCCACTTT
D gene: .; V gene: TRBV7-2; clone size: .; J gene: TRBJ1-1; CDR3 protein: CASSLLSGSGAEAFF; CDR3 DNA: TGTGCCAGCAGCTTACTCTCGGGGTCGGGCGCTGAAGCTTTCTTT
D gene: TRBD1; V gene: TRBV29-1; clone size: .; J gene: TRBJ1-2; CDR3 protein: CSTGQASYGYTF; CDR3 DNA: TGCAGCACCGGACAGGCCTCCTATGGCTACACCTTC
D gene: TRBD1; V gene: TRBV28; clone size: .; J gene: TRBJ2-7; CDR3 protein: CASSLLWTGGSYEQYF; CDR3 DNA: TGTGCCAGCAGTTTATTGTGGACAGGGGGTTCCTACGAGCAGTACTTC
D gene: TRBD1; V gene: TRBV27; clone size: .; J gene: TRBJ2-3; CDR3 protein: CASSLGDRPRYTDTQYF; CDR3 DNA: TGTGCCAGCAGCTTAGGGGACAGACCCAGATACACAGATACGCAGTATTTT
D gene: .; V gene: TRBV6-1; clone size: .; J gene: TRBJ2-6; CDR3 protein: CASSGRTVNSGANVLTF; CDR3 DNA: TGTGCCAGCAGTGGCCGGACAGTAAACTCTGGGGCCAACGTCCTGACTTTC
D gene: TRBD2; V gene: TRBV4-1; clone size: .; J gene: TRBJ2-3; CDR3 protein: CASSQGGGSADTQYF; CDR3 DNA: TGCGCCAGCAGCCAAGGCGGGGGGAGCGCAGATACGCAGTATTTT
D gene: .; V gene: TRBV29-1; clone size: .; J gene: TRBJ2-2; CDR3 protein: CSVGNSKFNTGELFF; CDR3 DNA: TGCAGCGTTGGAAACAGCAAATTCAACACCGGGGAGCTGTTTTTT
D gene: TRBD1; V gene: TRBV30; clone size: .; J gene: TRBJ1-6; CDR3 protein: CAWGGTGGPLHF; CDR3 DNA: TGTGCCTGGGGAGGGACAGGGGGACCCCTCCACTTT
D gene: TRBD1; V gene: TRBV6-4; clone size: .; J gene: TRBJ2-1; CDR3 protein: CASSDRTGNEQFF; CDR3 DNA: TGTGCCAGCAGTGACAGGACAGGGAATGAGCAGTTCTTC
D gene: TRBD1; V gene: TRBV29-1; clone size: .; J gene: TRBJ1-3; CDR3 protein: CSAKLDRAGNTIYF; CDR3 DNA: TGCAGCGCCAAACTGGACAGGGCTGGAAACACCATATATTTT
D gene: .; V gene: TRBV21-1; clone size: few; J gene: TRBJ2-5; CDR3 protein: CASSRSAGGQETQYF; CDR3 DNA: TGTGCCAGCAGCAGGTCAGCGGGGGGTCAAGAGACCCAGTACTTC
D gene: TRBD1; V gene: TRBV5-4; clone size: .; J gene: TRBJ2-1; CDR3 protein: CASSNKYRDRGNEQFF; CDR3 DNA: TGTGCCAGCAGTAATAAATACCGGGACAGGGGCAATGAGCAGTTCTTC
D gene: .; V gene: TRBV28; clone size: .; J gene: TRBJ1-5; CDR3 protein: CASSLTGPNQPQHF; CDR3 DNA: TGTGCCAGCAGTTTAACAGGGCCAAATCAGCCCCAGCATTTT
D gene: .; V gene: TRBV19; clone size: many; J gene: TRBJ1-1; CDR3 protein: CASSSPRQINTEAFF; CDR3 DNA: TGTGCCAGTAGTTCTCCGAGACAAATTAACACTGAAGCTTTCTTT
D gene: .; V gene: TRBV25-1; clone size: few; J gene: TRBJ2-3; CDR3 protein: CASIHGLDSSTDTQYF; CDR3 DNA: TGTGCCAGCATCCATGGTTTAGACAGCTCCACAGATACGCAGTATTTT
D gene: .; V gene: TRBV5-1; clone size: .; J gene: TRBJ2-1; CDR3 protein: CASSLTAGNNEQFF; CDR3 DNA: TGCGCCAGCAGCTTGACGGCGGGAAACAATGAGCAGTTCTTC